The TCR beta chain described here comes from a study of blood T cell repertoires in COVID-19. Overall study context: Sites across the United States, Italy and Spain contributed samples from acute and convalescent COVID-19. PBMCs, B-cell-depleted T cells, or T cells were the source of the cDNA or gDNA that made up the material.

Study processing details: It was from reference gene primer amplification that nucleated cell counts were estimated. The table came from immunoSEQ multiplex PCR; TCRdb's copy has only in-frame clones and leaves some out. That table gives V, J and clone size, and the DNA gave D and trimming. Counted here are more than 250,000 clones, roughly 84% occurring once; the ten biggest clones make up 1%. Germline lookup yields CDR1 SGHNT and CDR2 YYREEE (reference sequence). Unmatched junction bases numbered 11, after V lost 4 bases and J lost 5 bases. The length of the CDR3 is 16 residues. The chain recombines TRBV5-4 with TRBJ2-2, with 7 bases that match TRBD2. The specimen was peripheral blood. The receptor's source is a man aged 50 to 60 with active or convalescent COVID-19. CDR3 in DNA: TGTGCCAGCAGCCCCACCGGCGGGAGATGGACCGGGGAGCTGTTTTTT. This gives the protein CASSPTGGRWTGELFF.